A single sample is the source of the 16 T cell receptor beta chains below, sequenced in a study of spatial heterogeneity in lung cancer. The sample's time point: sample taken at primary tumor resection. TCRdb analysed the 5' RACE reads with MiXCR anew, one entry per CDR3 protein. The sample records under 80,000 distinct CDR3 sequences, under 7.5% being singletons. The sequencing here drew on PBMCs, taken at surgery. These receptors all come from a female donor with early-stage non-small cell lung cancer.

This clonotype was found many times. The chain carries TRBV9 and TRBJ2-5; no definite D call. The CDR3 spans 17 residues. Per germline, CDR1 SGDLS and CDR2 YYNGEE. The ends were cut back, 0 bases at V and 3 bases at J, with 18 bases in the middle. The DNA of the CDR3 is TGTGCCAGCAGCGTAGCTTACGCAAACTTGGCCGAAGAGACCCAGTACTTC. It yields the protein CASSVAYANLAEETQYF.

For this clonotype: A much larger clonotype is one base distant, so this may be a read error. The gene calls are TRBV12-3 or TRBV12-4 and TRBJ1-4; 8 positions agree with TRBD1. The CDR3 totals 14 residues. The CDR3 nucleotides are TGTGCCAGCAGTAAGGACAGGGTCGGTGAAAAACCGTTTTTT. As protein: CASSKDRVGEKPFF.

This rearrangement joins TRBV2 to TRBJ2-7, with 8 bases lining up with TRBD1. This CDR3 is built from 15 residues. In germline, CDR1 is SNHLY, CDR2 FYNNEI. With V trimmed by 7 bases and J by 0 bases, 8 bases remained unmatched. The CDR3: CASTLRTGPSYEQYF. In DNA, the CDR3 is TGTGCCAGCACTTTAAGGACAGGGCCCTCCTACGAGCAGTACTTC. Together with reference TRBV2 and TRBJ2-7, the CDR3 gives the full variable domain: EPEVTQTPSHQVTQMGQEVILRCVPISNHLYFYWYRQILGQKVEFLVSFYNNEISEKSEIFDDQFSVERPDGSNFTLKIRSTKLEDSAMYFCASTLRTGPSYEQYFGPGTRLTVT.

The rearrangement uses TRBV11-1 and TRBJ1-2, with 8 bases matching TRBD1. CDR1 is SGHAT and CDR2 is FQDESV in the germline V gene (reference sequence). The CDR3 has 15 residues. V gave up 5 bases and J gave up 0 bases; unmatched junction bases: 5. The CDR3 sequence is CASSNPGQANYGYTF. The CDR3 DNA reads TGTGCCAGCAGCAACCCGGGACAGGCTAACTATGGCTACACCTTC.

This clonotype was seen a few times. The rearrangement links TRBV18 to TRBJ2-3; 9 nucleotides align to TRBD1. The CDR3 length is 16 residues. Looked up from germline, CDR1 is KGHSH and CDR2 is LQKENI. J was trimmed by 1 base and V by 0 bases; bases with no gene match: 2. The CDR3 DNA is TGTGCCAGCTCACCACCGACAGGGGGAGGCACAGATACGCAGTATTTT. Translated, it gives CASSPPTGGGTDTQYF.

This clonotype occurred many times. The chain joins TRBV3-1 to TRBJ2-3; D gene ambiguous. The CDR3 contains 15 residues. Per germline, CDR1 LGHDT and CDR2 YNNKEL (reference sequence). V lost 1 base and J lost 8, with 16 bases in between. CDR3: CASSQGHVSAGTQYF. As DNA, the CDR3 is TGTGCCAGCAGCCAAGGTCACGTCTCGGCCGGTACGCAGTATTTT.

The chain recombines TRBV11-3 with TRBJ1-2; no reliable D call. Germline CDR1 is SGHNT and CDR2 is YENEEA. Trimming stripped 4 bases from V and 7 bases from J, with 10 bases between. This CDR3 contains 12 residues. For the CDR3, the DNA is TGTGCCAGCAGCTCGACGGAACGTGGCTACACCTTC. As protein: CASSSTERGYTF.

This clonotype was seen more than once but under ten times. As DNA, the CDR3 is TGTGCCACCGACGCAGGCAGGGGTTACAATGAGCAGTTCTTC. Its translation is CATDAGRGYNEQFF. The V and J genes are TRBV6-5 and TRBJ2-1; TRBD1 might be the D (6 bases). CDR3 length: 14 amino acids. V dropped 10 bases and J dropped 4 bases, with 17 bases sitting between them. Germline values: CDR1 MNHEY, CDR2 SVGAGI.

The chain uses TRBV5-1 and TRBJ2-2; 14 nucleotides align to TRBD2. The CDR3 consists of 18 residues. V shed 4 bases and J 4 bases; nucleotides not matched to a gene: 9. The V gene's germline CDR1 is SGHRS and CDR2 YFSETQ. DNA for the CDR3: TGCGCCAGCAGCACCCGACTAGCGGGAGGGCCAGGCACCGGGGAGCTGTTTTTT. Protein product: CASSTRLAGGPGTGELFF.

This sequence joins TRBV4-2 and TRBJ2-5, with 7 bases matching TRBD2. The trim removed 0 bases at V and 0 bases at J, leaving 4 bases unmatched. Germline values: CDR1 LGHNA, CDR2 YNFKEQ. This CDR3 comprises 16 residues. CDR3 in amino acids: CASSQDWGGYQETQYF. The CDR3 DNA reads as TGTGCCAGCAGCCAAGATTGGGGAGGGTACCAAGAGACCCAGTACTTC.

This clonotype was picked up many times. The V and J genes are TRBV5-1 and TRBJ1-1, with TRBD1 as a possible D gene (6 bases). Per germline, CDR1 SGHRS and CDR2 YFSETQ. V was cut by 7 bases and J by 4 bases, with 17 bases left in between. This CDR3 comprises 14 residues. The CDR3 nucleotides are TGCGCCAGCCGGGGGGCCTCGGGGGCCACTGAAGCTTTCTTT. It encodes CASRGASGATEAFF.

The gene calls are TRBV4-1 and TRBJ1-5; D is unclear. Germline CDR1 MGHRA, CDR2 YSYEKL. The V end lost 0 bases, the J end lost 3 bases, and 6 bases lay between the germline ends. This CDR3 spans 14 amino acids. The CDR3: CASSQEFVNQPQHF. In DNA form, the CDR3 reads TGCGCCAGCAGCCAAGAATTCGTCAATCAGCCCCAGCATTTT.

This clonotype was found many times. This chain connects TRBV3-1 to TRBJ1-4, with 7 bases that match TRBD1. V dropped 4 bases and J dropped 3; count of bases not matched to a gene: 2. Germline-derived CDR1 and CDR2 are LGHDT and YNNKEL (reference sequence). CDR3 length: 14 residues. CDR3 DNA sequence: TGTGCCAGCAGCCGTGGGACAGCTAATGAAAAACTGTTTTTT. Its protein is CASSRGTANEKLFF.

A few counts support this clonotype. V and J are TRBV24-1 and TRBJ2-2, with D perhaps matching TRBD1 or TRBD2 (5 bases each). Trimming took off 6 bases at V and 0 bases at J, with 13 bases between the two ends. Germline V gene lookup returns CDR1 KGHDR and CDR2 SFDVKD. There are 16 residues in the CDR3. The CDR3 reads CATSHTRGANTGELFF. DNA of the CDR3: TGTGCCACCAGTCATACTAGGGGTGCGAACACCGGGGAGCTGTTTTTT.

This clonotype has a count of ten or more. This rearrangement joins TRBV7-9 to TRBJ1-1, with TRBD1 as a possible D gene (6 bases). Looked up from germline, CDR1 is SEHNR and CDR2 is FQNEAQ (reference sequence). The V gene lost 5 bases and the J gene lost 4 bases, with 14 bases spanning the gap. The CDR3 is made up of 14 amino acids. The CDR3 is CASSPGGLATEAFF. The CDR3, as DNA: TGTGCCAGCAGCCCGGGGGGCCTGGCCACTGAAGCTTTCTTT.

This clonotype was counted many times. This rearrangement joins TRBV6-1 to TRBJ2-7, with 8 bases identical to TRBD1. V shed 7 bases, J shed 3 bases, and the junction held 5 bases outside the gene matches. CDR3 length: 13 amino acids. The germline V gene has CDR1 MNHNS and CDR2 SASEGT. DNA for the CDR3: TGTGCCAGCAATTGGGACAGGCTCTACGAGCAGTACTTC. This translates into CASNWDRLYEQYF.